What follows is one T cell receptor beta chain and its context. Which antigen it targets is not known. No per-base quality is available; no much larger clone lies one base away. The library was obtained by the immunoSEQ multiplex PCR assay. TCRdb took this table from immuneACCESS and kept in-frame rearrangements with V and J called. Such tables lack part of the clones; where checked against another copy, unresolved V genes explain under half of the gap, and the rest is unexplained. This sample comprises some 96,000 clones, 80% to 95% of them detected only once. Less than 2% of the sample is in the top ten clones. This entry is derived from a study of T cell changes during pregnancy in multiple sclerosis (dated by TCRdb to 2018 to 2020). Context from the whole study: The study looked at changes in the T cell repertoire across pregnancy in women with multiple sclerosis.

The CDR3 holds 14 amino acids from the cysteine to the phenylalanine. Just the 42-base CDR3 DNA is kept, in frame starting at base 1. The germline V gene encodes CDR1 MNHEY and CDR2 SVGAGI. V trim: 7 bases; J trim: 5 bases; unmatched bases: 9. The sequencing used peripheral blood, collected after pregnancy. The chain links TRBV6-5 with TRBJ2-3; 7 junctional bases match TRBD2. The receptor's source is a female donor with multiple sclerosis, enrolled in a pregnancy study. The CDR3 loop reads CASNGGPGGDTQYF. The DNA sequence is as follows: TGTGCCAGCAATGGAGGGCCGGGAGGAGATACGCAGTATTTT.